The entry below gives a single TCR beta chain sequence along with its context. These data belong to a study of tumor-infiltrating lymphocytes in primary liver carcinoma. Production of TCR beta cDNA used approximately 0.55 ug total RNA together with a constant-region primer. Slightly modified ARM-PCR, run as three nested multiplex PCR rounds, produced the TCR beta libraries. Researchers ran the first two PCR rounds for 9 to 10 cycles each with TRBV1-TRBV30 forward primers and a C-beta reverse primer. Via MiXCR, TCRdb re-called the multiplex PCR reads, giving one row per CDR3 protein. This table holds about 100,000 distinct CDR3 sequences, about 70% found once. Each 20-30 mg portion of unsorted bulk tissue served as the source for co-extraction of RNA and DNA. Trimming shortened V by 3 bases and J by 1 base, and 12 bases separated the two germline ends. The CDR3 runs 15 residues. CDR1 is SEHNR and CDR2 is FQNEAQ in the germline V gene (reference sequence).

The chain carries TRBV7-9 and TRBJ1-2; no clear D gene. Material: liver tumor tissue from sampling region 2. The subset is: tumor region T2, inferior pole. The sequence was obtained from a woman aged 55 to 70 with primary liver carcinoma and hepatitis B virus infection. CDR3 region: CASSLSQVGNYGYTF. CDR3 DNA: TGTGCCAGCAGCTTGAGTCAGGTGGGTAACTATGGCTACACCTTC.